The T cell receptor (beta chain) under discussion was sequenced for a study of blood T cell repertoires in COVID-19. Across the study: Both acute and convalescent COVID-19 samples were obtained from the United States, Italy and Spain.

How the authors handled the data: Estimates of nucleated cell counts were drawn from the amplification of reference gene primers. Assay used: immunoSEQ multiplex PCR; TCRdb lists only in-frame clones, some missing. The V and J calls and the clone size are those of that table, but D and trimming were determined from the DNA. The sample has 140,000 to 150,000 clones; 84% are singletons. Across roughly 25 US areas, participants ranged in age from about 18 to 90 years. Cohort assignment relied on participant-reported clinical history. CDR3 length equals 15 residues. CDR1 is LGHDT and CDR2 is YNNKEL in the germline V gene (reference sequence). The germline V and J ends were trimmed by 1 base and 0 bases, with 7 bases remaining between them.

Sample: PBMCs or T cells enriched from blood (not recorded which). This TCR was recovered from a woman between 50 and 59 years old with acute COVID-19. This sequence joins TRBV3-1 (or the pseudogene TRBV3-2) and TRBJ1-3, with D hard to call. In nucleotides, the CDR3 is TGTGCCAGCAGCCAAGGGCGGAGCTCTGGAAACACCATATATTTT. Translating gives CASSQGRSSGNTIYF.